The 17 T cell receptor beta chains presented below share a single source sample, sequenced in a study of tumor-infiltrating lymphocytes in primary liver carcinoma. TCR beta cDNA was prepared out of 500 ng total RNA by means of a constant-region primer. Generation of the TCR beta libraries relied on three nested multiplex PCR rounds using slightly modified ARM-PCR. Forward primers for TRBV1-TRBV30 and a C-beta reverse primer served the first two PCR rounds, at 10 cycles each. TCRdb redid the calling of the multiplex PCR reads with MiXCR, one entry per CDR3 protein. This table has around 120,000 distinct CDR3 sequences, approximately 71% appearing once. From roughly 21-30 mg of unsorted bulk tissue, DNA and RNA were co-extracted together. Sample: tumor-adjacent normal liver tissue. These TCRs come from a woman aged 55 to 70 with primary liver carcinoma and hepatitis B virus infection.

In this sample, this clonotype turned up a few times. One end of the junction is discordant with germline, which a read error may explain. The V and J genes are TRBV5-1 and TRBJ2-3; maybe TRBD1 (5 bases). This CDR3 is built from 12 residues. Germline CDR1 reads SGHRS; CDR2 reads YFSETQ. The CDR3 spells CASSFLTDMQYF. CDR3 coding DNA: TGCGCCAGCAGCTTTTTGACAGATATGCAGTATTTT.

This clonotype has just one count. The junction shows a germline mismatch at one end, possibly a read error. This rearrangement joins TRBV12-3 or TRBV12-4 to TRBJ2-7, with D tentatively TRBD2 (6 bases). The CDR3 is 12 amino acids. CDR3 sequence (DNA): TGTGCCAGCGGTTTGGGAGGAGACGAGCAGTACTTC. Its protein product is CASGLGGDEQYF.

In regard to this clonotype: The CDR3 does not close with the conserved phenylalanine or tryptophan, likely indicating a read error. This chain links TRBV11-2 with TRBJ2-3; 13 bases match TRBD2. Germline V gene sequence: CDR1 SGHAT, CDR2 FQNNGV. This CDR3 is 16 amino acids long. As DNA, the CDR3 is TGTGTCAGCAGCCCGACGGGACTAGCGGGGAGGCGATGGCAGTATCTT. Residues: CVSSPTGLAGRRWQYL.

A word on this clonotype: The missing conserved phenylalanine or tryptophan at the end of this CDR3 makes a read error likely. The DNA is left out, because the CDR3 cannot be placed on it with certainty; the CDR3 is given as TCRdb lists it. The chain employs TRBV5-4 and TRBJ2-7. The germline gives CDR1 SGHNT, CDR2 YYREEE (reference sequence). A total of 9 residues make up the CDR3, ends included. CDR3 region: CVSSLCNSL.

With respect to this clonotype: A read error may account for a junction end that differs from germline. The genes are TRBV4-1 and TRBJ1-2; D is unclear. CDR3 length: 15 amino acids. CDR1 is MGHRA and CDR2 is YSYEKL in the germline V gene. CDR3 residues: CANSQDGVGAGGYTF. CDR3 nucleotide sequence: TGCGCCAACAGCCAAGATGGAGTGGGCGCGGGAGGCTACACCTTC.

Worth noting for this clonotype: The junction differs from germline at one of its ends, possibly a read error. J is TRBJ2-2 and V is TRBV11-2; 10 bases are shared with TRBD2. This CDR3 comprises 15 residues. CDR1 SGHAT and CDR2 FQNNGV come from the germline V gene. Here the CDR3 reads CASRRASGSGGELFF. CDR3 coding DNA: TGTGCCAGTAGGCGGGCTAGCGGGAGCGGCGGGGAGCTGTTTTTC.

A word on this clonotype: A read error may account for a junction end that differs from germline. The CDR3 protein is CSVALIRSTDTQYF. As DNA, the CDR3 is TGCAGCGTTGCCCTGATCCGGAGCACAGATACGCAGTATTTC. The rearrangement uses TRBV29-1 and TRBJ2-3, with no clear D. The CDR3 covers 14 residues. Germline V CDR1 and CDR2: SQVTM, ANQGSEA.

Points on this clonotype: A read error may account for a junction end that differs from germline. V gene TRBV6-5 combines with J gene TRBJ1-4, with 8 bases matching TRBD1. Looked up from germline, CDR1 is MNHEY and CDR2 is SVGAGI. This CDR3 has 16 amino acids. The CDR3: CANSSGGFATNEILFF. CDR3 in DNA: TGTGCCAACAGTTCAGGGGGCTTTGCAACTAATGAAATACTGTTTTTT.

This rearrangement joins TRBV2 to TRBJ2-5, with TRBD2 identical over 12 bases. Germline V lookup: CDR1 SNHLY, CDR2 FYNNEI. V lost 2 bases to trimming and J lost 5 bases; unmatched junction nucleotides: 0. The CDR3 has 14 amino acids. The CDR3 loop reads CASSETSGGETQYF. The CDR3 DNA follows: TGTGCCAGCAGTGAAACTAGCGGGGGGGAGACCCAGTACTTC.

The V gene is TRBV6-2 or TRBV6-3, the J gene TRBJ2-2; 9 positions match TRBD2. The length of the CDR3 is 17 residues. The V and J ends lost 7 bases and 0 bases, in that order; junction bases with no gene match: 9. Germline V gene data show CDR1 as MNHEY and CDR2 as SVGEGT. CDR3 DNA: TGTGCCAGCAAGTATACTAGCGGGCACTCGAACACCGGGGAGCTGTTTTTT. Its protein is CASKYTSGHSNTGELFF.

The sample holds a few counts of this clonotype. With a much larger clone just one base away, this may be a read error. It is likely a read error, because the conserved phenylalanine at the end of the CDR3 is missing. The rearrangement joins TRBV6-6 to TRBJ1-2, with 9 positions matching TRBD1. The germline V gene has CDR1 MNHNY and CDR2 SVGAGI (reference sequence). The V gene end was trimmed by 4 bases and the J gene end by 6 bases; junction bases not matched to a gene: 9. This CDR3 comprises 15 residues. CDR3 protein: CASSSPGTGKDGYTY. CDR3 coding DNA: TGTGCCAGCAGTTCCCCGGGGACAGGGAAGGATGGCTACACCTAC.

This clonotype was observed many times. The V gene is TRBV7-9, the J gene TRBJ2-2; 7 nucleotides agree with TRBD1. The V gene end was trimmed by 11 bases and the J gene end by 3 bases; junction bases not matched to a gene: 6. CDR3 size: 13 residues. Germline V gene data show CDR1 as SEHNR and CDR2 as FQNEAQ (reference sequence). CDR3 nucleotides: TGTGCCTTCGAGGGGGCGGACACCGGGGAGCTGTTTTTT. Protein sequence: CAFEGADTGELFF.

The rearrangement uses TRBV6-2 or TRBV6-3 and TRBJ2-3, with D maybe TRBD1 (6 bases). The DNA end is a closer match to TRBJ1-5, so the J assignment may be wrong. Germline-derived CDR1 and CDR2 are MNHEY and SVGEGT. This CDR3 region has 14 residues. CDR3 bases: TGTGCCAGCAGTAGGGGGGATCCCACAGATACGCAGCATTTT. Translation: CASSRGDPTDTQHF.

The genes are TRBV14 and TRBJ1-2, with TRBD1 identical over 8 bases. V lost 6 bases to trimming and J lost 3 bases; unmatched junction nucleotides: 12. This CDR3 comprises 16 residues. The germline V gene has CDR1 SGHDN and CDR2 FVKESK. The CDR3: CASSLYDQGADYGYTF. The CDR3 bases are TGTGCCAGCAGTCTGTATGACCAGGGGGCCGACTATGGCTACACCTTC.

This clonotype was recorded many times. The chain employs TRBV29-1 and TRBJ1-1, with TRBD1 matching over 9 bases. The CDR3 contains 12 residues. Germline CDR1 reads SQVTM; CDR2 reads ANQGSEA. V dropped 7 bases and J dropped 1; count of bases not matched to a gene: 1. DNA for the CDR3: TGCAGCGCGGGACAGGGGAACACTGAAGCTTTCTTT. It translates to CSAGQGNTEAFF.

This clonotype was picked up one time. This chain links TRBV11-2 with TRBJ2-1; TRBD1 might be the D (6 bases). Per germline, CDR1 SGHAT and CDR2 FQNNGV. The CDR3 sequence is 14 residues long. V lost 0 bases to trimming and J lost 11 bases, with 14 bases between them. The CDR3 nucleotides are TGTGCCAGCAGCTTAGAAGGGGGAGAGATCAAGCAGTTCTTC. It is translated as CASSLEGGEIKQFF.

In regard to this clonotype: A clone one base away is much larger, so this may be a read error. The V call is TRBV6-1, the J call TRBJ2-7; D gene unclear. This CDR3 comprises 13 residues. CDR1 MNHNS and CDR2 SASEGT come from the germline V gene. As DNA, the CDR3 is TGTGACACCGATCAAATAGGGACCTACGAGCAGTACTTC. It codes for CDTDQIGTYEQYF.